This is a list of T cell receptor beta chains from one sample in a study of identical twins. Using its own MiXCR run on the 5' RACE reads, TCRdb lists one record per CDR3 protein. The sample has 690,000 or so distinct CDR3 sequences, approximately 9% seen once; the top ten hold about 0.98%. Another study also made use of these data, one on yellow fever vaccine responses in identical twins.

Input material: PBMCs. The receptors stem from a woman under 30 in good health. Each CDR3 is given without its conserved first and last residue. The size field is filled for only some rows; it gives once, few, many or a size class.

V,size,J,CDR3
TRBV5-1,few,TRBJ2-1,ASSPGQTSSYNEQF
TRBV20-1,many,TRBJ2-7,STRLKGNPSYEQY
TRBV20-1,few,TRBJ2-7,SAHQGRGGHEQY
TRBV5-1,many,TRBJ2-2,ASSLRGQGLTGELF
TRBV6-1,few,TRBJ2-1,ASSPDQNEQF
TRBV9,NA,TRBJ1-1,ASSVGGENTEAF
TRBV18,many,TRBJ1-2,ASSPTGLGYT
TRBV7-9,few,TRBJ2-5,ASSLSQGSQETQY
TRBV20-1,few,TRBJ2-1,SASNDVYNEQF
TRBV20-1,many,TRBJ2-4,SASLAGVKNIQY
TRBV20-1,few,TRBJ2-7,SAARVPYEQY
TRBV7-2,NA,TRBJ1-2,ASSRARASYGYT
TRBV11-2,few,TRBJ1-2,ASSLVNGGNGYT
TRBV6-2/TRBV6-3,NA,TRBJ2-7,ASSYSPFEQY
TRBV4-2,NA,TRBJ2-7,ASSQGVPRGGPYEQY
TRBV25-1,few,TRBJ2-4,ASSGLGQSLTKNIQY
TRBV19,NA,TRBJ2-3,ASTMRGFPTTDTQY
TRBV12-3/TRBV12-4,NA,TRBJ1-2,ASSFIGVGYT
TRBV6-5,NA,TRBJ1-2,ASSYFHRLPYGYT
TRBV29-1,many,TRBJ1-1,SVDDMNTEAF
TRBV7-2,NA,TRBJ2-3,ASRQQGGDTQY
TRBV3-1,few,TRBJ1-6,ASSQPQGLLNSPLH
TRBV7-9,NA,TRBJ2-2,ASSRLGGANTGELF
TRBV6-5,few,TRBJ2-7,ASSYLLSPGGYEQY
TRBV4-3,NA,TRBJ2-5,ASSQGLDSWGYQETQY
TRBV12-3/TRBV12-4,few,TRBJ2-2,ASSFRGIGELF
TRBV5-6,NA,TRBJ2-7,ASRTTGASYEQY
TRBV6-6,NA,TRBJ2-1,ASSYPDVGGGPREQF
TRBV6-1,NA,TRBJ1-4,ASRRQGRDEKLF
TRBV6-1,few,TRBJ1-1,ASRQRQGPTEAF
TRBV5-8,NA,TRBJ2-5,ASSWTAGRGTQETQY
TRBV5-6,few,TRBJ2-3,ASSLRDRGQGSGVGDTQY
TRBV15,few,TRBJ1-5,ATSRDRGKNQPQH
TRBV5-1,many,TRBJ2-7,ASSQTGNYPYEQY
TRBV30,NA,TRBJ2-5,AWSTRGTETQY
TRBV6-5,many,TRBJ2-7,ASSYRTQGAKYEQY
TRBV28,NA,TRBJ2-3,ASSPISLREGPAGTDTQY
TRBV20-1,NA,TRBJ2-6,SARVQGAPGANVLT
TRBV7-2,few,TRBJ1-5,ASSWNVNQPQH
TRBV4-2,many,TRBJ1-1,ASSPLQGTEAF
TRBV7-9,NA,TRBJ2-1,ASSSGQFNGQF
TRBV24-1,NA,TRBJ2-2,ATLSGYTGELF
TRBV29-1,few,TRBJ2-7,SVLGSLGPFITYEQY
TRBV2,NA,TRBJ2-3,ASPLVDTQY
TRBV7-7,many,TRBJ1-5,ASSLQGANQPQH
TRBV3-1,NA,TRBJ2-4,ASSPSTKGNIQY
TRBV3-1,few,TRBJ2-7,ASSQDRPVGNEQY
TRBV7-8,many,TRBJ1-4,ASSPGRETTNEKLF
TRBV29-1,NA,TRBJ1-1,SVVIGLLTEAF
TRBV20-1,NA,TRBJ2-1,SAKPGLAGREQF